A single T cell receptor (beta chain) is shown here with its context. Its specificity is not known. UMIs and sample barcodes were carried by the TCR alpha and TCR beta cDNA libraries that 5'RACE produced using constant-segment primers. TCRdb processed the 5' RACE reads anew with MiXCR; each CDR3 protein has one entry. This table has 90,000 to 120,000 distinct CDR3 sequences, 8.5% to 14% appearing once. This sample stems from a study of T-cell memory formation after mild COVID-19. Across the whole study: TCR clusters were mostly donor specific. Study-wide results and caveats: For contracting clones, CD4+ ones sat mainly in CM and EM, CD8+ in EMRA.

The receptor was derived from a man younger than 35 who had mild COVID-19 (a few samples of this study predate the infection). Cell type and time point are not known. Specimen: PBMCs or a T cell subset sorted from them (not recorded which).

In DNA, the CDR3 is TGTGCCAGCAGCGTAGAGGAGAAGGGTCCCGGTGGCTACACCTTC. It codes for CASSVEEKGPGGYTF. The chain joins TRBV7-9 to TRBJ1-2; D not certain. CDR1 SEHNR and CDR2 FQNEAQ come from the germline V gene (reference sequence). The CDR3 runs to 15 residues. V shed 5 bases and J shed 7 bases, with 20 bases lying between them.